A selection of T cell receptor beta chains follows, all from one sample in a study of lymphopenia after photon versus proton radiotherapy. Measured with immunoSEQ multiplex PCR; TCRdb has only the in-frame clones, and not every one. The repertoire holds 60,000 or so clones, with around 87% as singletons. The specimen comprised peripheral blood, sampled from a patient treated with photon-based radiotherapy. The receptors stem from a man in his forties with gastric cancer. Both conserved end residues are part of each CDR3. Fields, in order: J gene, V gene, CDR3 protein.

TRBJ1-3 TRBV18 CASSPRAGEENTIYF
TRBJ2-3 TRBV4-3 CASSQDFPAGSDTQYF
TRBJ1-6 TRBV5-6 CASSLAGVGSPLHF
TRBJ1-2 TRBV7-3 CASSPGGGMDGYTF
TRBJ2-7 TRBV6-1 CASSGARVRSYEQYF
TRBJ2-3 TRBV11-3 CASSSGTTEADTQYF
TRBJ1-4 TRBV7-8 CASSQGLPATNEKLFF
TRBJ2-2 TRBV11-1 CASSHRTGGPNTGELFF
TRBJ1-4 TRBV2 CASSPPGQATNEKLFF
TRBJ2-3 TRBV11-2 CASSLGGAGDTDTQYF
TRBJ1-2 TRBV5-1 CASSLAGGRDYGYTF
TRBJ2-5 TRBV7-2 CASSPLPGGQETQYF
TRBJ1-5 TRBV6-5 CASSYSVGGNQPQHF
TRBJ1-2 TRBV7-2 CASSSLAIYYGYTF
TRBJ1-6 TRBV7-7 CASSSLDRDLPYNSPLHF
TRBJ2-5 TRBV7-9 CASSTSVFGGKETQYF
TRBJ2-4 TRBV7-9 CASSLGQGWLDIQYF
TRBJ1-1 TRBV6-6 CASSYPSGEGTEAFF
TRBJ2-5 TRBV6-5 CASTPDRGRRETQYF
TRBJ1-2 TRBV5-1 CASSVWDRRADGYTF
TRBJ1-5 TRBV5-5 CASSSGWGNQPQHF
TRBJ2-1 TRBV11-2 CASSLGGANIQFF
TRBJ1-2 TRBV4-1 CASSHIGTGGHGYTF
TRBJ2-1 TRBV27 CASSSVTGFSSYNEQFF
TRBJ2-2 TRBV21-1 CASSKAGTFNTGELFF
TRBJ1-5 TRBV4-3 CASSLTGADQPQHF
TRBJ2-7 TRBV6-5 CASSYSDRTEQYF
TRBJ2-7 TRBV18 CASSPPSSYEQYF
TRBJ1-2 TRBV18 CASSTGAALLYGYTF
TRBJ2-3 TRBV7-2 CASSLGGSMGLNTQYF
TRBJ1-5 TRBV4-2 CASSLQGRRNQPQHF
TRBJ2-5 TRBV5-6 CASSFSGGGETQYF
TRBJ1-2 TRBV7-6 CASSLEQGANYSYTF
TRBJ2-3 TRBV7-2 CASTLPTDTQYF
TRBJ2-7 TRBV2 CASTRGHPYEQYF
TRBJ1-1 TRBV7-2 CASSPVRGVEAFF
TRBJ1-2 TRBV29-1 CSVEEGFWGYTF
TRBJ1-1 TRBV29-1 CSVGQGEAFF
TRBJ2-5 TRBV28 CASSSTSGLAGWAAQYF
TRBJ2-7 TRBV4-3 CASSQRTGSSYEQYF
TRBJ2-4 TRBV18 CASSPGKGGDLQYF
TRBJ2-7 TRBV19 CASSMRGISPSGEQYF
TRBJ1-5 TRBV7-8 CASSLSPGQPQHF
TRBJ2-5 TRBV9 CASSAVTGEQETQYF
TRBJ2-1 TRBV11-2 CASSPPGTGSRGEQFF
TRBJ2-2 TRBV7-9 CASSRGELFF
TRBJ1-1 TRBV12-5 CASGLKVTGSQNTEAFF
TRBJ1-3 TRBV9 CASSVARESSAIYF
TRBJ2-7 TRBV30 CAWKDSFYEQYF
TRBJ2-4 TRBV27 CASSLEGAVKNIQYF
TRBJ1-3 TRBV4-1 CASSSWASGNTIYF
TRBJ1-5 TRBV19 CASSIGAQGYGAQHF
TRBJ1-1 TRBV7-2 CASSLAFGYAEAFF
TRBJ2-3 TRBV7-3 CASSRPGDTQYF
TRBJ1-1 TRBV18 CASSQSDGNTEAFF
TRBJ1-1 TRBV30 CACDRGREVTEAFF
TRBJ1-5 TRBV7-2 CASSATQGQPQHF
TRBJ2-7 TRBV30 CAWTGTGGYEQYF
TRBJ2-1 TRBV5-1 CASATSGSEQFF
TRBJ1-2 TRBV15 CATSRVDGGFYGYTF